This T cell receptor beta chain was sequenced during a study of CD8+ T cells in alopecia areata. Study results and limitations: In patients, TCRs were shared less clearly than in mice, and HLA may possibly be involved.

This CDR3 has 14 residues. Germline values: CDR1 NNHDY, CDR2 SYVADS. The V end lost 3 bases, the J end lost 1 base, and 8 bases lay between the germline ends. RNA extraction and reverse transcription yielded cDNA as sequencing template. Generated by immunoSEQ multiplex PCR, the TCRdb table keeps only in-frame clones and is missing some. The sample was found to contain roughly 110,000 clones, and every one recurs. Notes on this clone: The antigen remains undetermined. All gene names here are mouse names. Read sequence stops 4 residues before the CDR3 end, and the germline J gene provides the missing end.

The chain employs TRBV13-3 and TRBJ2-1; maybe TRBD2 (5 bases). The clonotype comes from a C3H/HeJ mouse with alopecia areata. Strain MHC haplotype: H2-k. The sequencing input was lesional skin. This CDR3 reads CASSAAGNYAEQFF. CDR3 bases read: TGTGCCAGCAGTGCCGCTGGGAACTATGCT.